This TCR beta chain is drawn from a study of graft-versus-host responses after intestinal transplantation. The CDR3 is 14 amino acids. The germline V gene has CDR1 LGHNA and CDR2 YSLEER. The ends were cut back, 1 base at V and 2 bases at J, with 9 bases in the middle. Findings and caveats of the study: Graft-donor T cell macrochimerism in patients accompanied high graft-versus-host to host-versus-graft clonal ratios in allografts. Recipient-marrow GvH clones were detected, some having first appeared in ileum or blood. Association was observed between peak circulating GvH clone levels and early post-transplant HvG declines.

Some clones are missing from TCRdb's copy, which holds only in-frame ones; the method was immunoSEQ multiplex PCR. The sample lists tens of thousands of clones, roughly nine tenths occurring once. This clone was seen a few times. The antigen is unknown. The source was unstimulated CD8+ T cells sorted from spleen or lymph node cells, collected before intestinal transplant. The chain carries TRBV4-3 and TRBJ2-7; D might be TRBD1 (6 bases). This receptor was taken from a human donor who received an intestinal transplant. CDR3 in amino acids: CASSQVAGAYEQYF. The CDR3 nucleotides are TGCGCCAGCAGCCAAGTGGCAGGGGCCTACGAGCAGTACTTC.